Each of the 20 T cell receptor beta chains below was sequenced from the same sample in a study of Graves' ophthalmopathy and Graves' hyperthyroidism. Using RNA transcripts, the TCR beta CDR3 regions were amplified. Second-round multiplex PCR came after first-round RT-PCR with HTBI primers. A single record per CDR3 protein comes from TCRdb applying MiXCR to the multiplex PCR reads. The data hold 350,000 to 400,000 distinct CDR3 sequences, with around 16% observed a single time. The sample taken for sequencing was peripheral blood. Receptors were obtained from a woman between 18 and 29 years old with Graves' ophthalmopathy.

This clonotype was observed many times. The chain has TRBV6-5 and TRBJ1-5; possibly TRBD1 for D (5 bases). CDR1 is MNHEY and CDR2 is SVGAGI in the germline V gene. This CDR3 has 16 residues. The V and J ends lost 5 bases and 2 bases respectively, with 16 bases between them. The CDR3 loop is CASSPGAARGNQPQHF. The CDR3, as DNA: TGTGCCAGCAGTCCCGGGGCTGCCCGGGGCAATCAGCCCCAGCATTTT.

This clonotype has at least ten counts. The CDR3 sequence is CASRNTGTGGTEAFF. In DNA form, the CDR3 reads TGTGCCAGCAGAAATACCGGGACAGGGGGAACTGAAGCTTTCTTT. V and J are TRBV6-2 or TRBV6-3 and TRBJ1-1; 11 positions agree with TRBD1. The CDR3 covers 15 residues. In germline, CDR1 is MNHEY, CDR2 SVGEGT. After removal of 6 bases from V and 5 bases from J, the junction contained 8 bases not matched to a gene.

This clonotype has ten or more counts. The gene calls are TRBV6-2 or TRBV6-3 and TRBJ1-1; unclear D gene. Germline V gene data show CDR1 as MNHEY and CDR2 as SVGEGT. V dropped 2 bases and J dropped 10 bases, with 11 bases sitting between them. The CDR3 sequence is 12 residues long. The DNA of the CDR3 is TGTGCCAGCAGTTACGATCTCCAAGGAGCTTTCTTT. Amino acid sequence: CASSYDLQGAFF.

This clonotype was seen repeatedly, ten times or more. The rearrangement joins TRBV6-1 to TRBJ1-5; tentative D call: TRBD1 (5 bases). The CDR3 is 15 residues long. From germline, CDR1 is MNHNS and CDR2 SASEGT. V was shortened by 4 bases and J by 1 base, with 11 bases between the two germline ends. The CDR3 here is CASSVGGVSNQPQHF. The CDR3 region has the DNA TGTGCCAGCAGTGTCGGGGGGGTGAGCAATCAGCCCCAGCATTTT.

This clonotype occurred many times. The rearrangement uses TRBV7-3 and TRBJ2-7; D is undetermined. The CDR3 is 19 amino acids. The germline CDR1 and CDR2 sequences are SGHTA and FQGTGA. Deletions cut 0 bases from V and 1 base from J, with 22 bases between. The CDR3 DNA is TGTGCCAGCAGCTTAACTTTGAGTTATGGGCAGAATGCTTCCTACGAGCAGTACTTC. This gives the protein CASSLTLSYGQNASYEQYF.

In this sample, this clonotype turned up many times. V and J are TRBV12-3 or TRBV12-4 and TRBJ1-5; D gene uncertain. V gave up 6 bases and J gave up 4 bases, with 10 bases separating them. This CDR3 is 13 amino acids long. This CDR3 is CASRSVLNQPQHF. CDR3 nucleotide sequence: TGTGCCAGCAGAAGCGTATTAAATCAGCCCCAGCATTTT.

This chain uses TRBV27 with TRBJ2-5, with D possibly matching TRBD2 (5 bases). Germline CDR1 reads MNHEY; CDR2 reads SMNVEV (reference sequence). Trimming took off 4 bases at V and 4 bases at J, with 10 bases between the two ends. The CDR3 has 13 residues. CDR3 coding DNA: TGTGCCAGCAGTTCCATGGACTTAGAGACCCAGTACTTC. Protein product: CASSSMDLETQYF.

V gene TRBV30 combines with J gene TRBJ2-2, with a possible D match to TRBD2 (6 bases). This CDR3 has 17 residues. Trimming took 0 bases from V and 0 from J, leaving 14 bases between them. Germline CDR1 reads GTSNPN; CDR2 reads SVGIG (reference sequence). The CDR3 sequence: CAWSVSPGRSNTGELFF. The CDR3 DNA follows: TGTGCCTGGAGTGTCTCCCCAGGGAGGTCGAACACCGGGGAGCTGTTTTTT.

This clonotype has a count of ten or more. The rearrangement joins TRBV28 to TRBJ2-7, with TRBD1 identical over 7 bases. The CDR3 extends over 14 amino acids. The ends lost 6 bases at V and 2 bases at J; junction bases unmatched: 7. Germline V gives CDR1 MDHEN, CDR2 SYDVKM. DNA of the CDR3: TGTGCCAGCAGCCCCGGGACAGAAACCTACGAGCAGTACTTC. Its protein product is CASSPGTETYEQYF.

The table lists this clonotype with many counts. CDR3: CASSQDIGTQETQYF. The CDR3 nucleotides are TGCGCCAGCAGCCAAGATATAGGGACGCAAGAGACCCAGTACTTC. The chain has TRBV4-3 and TRBJ2-5, with D possibly called TRBD1 or TRBD2 (5 bases each). The CDR3 sequence is 15 residues long. CDR1 is LGHNA, CDR2 YSLEER, per germline. V lost 0 bases, J lost 2 bases, and 10 bases lay in between.

A word on this clonotype: A much larger clone sits a single nucleotide away, making a read error possible. The J gene is TRBJ2-5, the V gene TRBV12-3 or TRBV12-4, with D maybe TRBD2 (6 bases). The CDR3 has 13 residues. The CDR3: CASSLGGVETQHF. DNA of the CDR3: TGTGCCAGCAGTTTGGGAGGTGTCGAGACCCAGCACTTC.

V gene TRBV6-1 combines with J gene TRBJ2-5; the match to TRBD2 covers 9 bases. J was trimmed by 6 bases and V by 1 base; bases with no gene match: 3. CDR1 and CDR2 from the germline V gene are MNHNS and SASEGT. This CDR3 region has 14 residues. Here the CDR3 DNA reads TGTGCCAGCAGTGAAGGTAGCGGGAGACAGACCCAGTACTTC. Encoded protein: CASSEGSGRQTQYF.

This clonotype came up many times. The chain recombines TRBV5-5 with TRBJ2-5, with TRBD2 as a possible D gene (5 bases). Germline-derived CDR1 and CDR2 are SGHKS and YYEKEE (reference sequence). Trimming cost V 4 bases and J 2 bases, with 18 bases left between them. CDR3 size: 16 residues. CDR3 nucleotides: TGTGCCAGCAGCCCCCGGGCAAGCGGAGGACAAGAGACCCAGTACTTC. This encodes CASSPRASGGQETQYF.

This clonotype has a single count. The chain recombines TRBV7-2 with TRBJ1-2; 9 nucleotides match TRBD1. With 5 bases clipped from V and 13 bases from J, the junction kept 11 bases outside the gene matches. Germline V gene lookup returns CDR1 SGHTA and CDR2 FQGNSA. There are 13 residues in the CDR3. The CDR3 loop is CASSRGQGTSCTF. CDR3 in DNA: TGTGCCAGCAGCCGGGGACAGGGAACCTCCTGCACCTTC.

This clonotype was recorded many times. The V and J genes are TRBV6-5 and TRBJ1-5, with 7 nucleotides matching TRBD1. The CDR3 has 16 amino acids. Per germline, CDR1 MNHEY and CDR2 SVGAGI. J was trimmed by 5 bases and V by 0 bases; bases with no gene match: 7. The CDR3 region has the DNA TGTGCCAGCAGTTACTCGCCGACAGGGCGGGATCAGCCCCAGCATTTT. Translation: CASSYSPTGRDQPQHF.

This clonotype has at least ten counts. The chain has TRBV6-5 and TRBJ2-7, with D perhaps TRBD1 (6 bases). V shed 0 bases and J shed 4 bases, with 10 bases lying between them. There are 14 residues in the CDR3. Germline V gives CDR1 MNHEY, CDR2 SVGAGI. CDR3 DNA sequence: TGTGCCAGCAGTTACTCGAGGACAGCATACGAGCAGTACTTC. Translation gives CASSYSRTAYEQYF.

Many counts were recorded for this clonotype. V is TRBV27 and J is TRBJ2-6; D is uncertain. The CDR3 runs to 14 residues. CDR1 is MNHEY and CDR2 is SMNVEV in the germline V gene (reference sequence). V lost 8 bases, J lost 4 bases, and 12 bases lay in between. The CDR3 protein is CASRVMGGANVLTF. CDR3 DNA: TGTGCCAGCCGTGTGATGGGGGGGGCCAACGTCCTGACTTTC.

This clonotype was seen repeatedly, ten times or more. The genes are TRBV6-2 or TRBV6-3 and TRBJ2-2; the D gene is possibly TRBD2 (5 bases). The CDR3 runs 17 residues. The germline V gene encodes CDR1 MNHEY and CDR2 SVGEGT. V shed 5 bases and J shed 0 bases, with 16 bases lying between them. CDR3 in amino acids: CASSHQSGSTNTGELFF. The CDR3 DNA reads as TGTGCCAGCAGTCACCAGTCGGGATCTACGAACACCGGGGAGCTGTTTTTT.

This chain links TRBV12-3 or TRBV12-4 with TRBJ2-5; D is perhaps TRBD2 (7 bases). The CDR3 totals 16 residues. V was clipped by 3 bases and J by 7 bases, with 21 bases between them. CDR3 DNA: TGTGCCAGCAGTTTCGGGTCTGTGGGGGGGGCCGGGACCCAGTACTTC. Its protein is CASSFGSVGGAGTQYF.

The rearrangement uses TRBV12-3 or TRBV12-4 and TRBJ2-7; 8 bases line up with TRBD1. The trim removed 5 bases at V and 4 bases at J, leaving 16 bases unmatched. CDR3 length equals 17 residues. The CDR3 DNA reads TGTGCCAGCAGTGCCAGCAGGGGGACAGGAGTCCCATACGAGCAGTACTTC. Translation gives CASSASRGTGVPYEQYF.